The text below deals with one TCR beta chain. The germline CDR1 and CDR2 sequences are SGHDT and YYEEEE. V shed 4 bases, J shed 0 bases, and the junction held 2 bases outside the gene matches. CDR3 length: 14 amino acids. Survey-level TCR beta sequencing used the immunoSEQ assay. The data were produced by immunoSEQ multiplex PCR, yet TCRdb's version contains in-frame clones alone and is incomplete. This table has some 68,000 clones, about 94% appearing once. The chain employs TRBV5-6 and TRBJ1-2, with 8 bases that match TRBD1. The specimen was PBMCs. The TCR originated in a man in his forties with rheumatoid arthritis. The CDR3 DNA follows: TGTGCCAGCAGCAGGGACAGGTCTAACTATGGCTACACCTTC. Amino acids: CASSRDRSNYGYTF.